These 27 T cell receptor beta chains came from one sample sequenced in a study of CD8+ T cells in alopecia areata. Extracted from the samples, RNA was reverse transcribed into cDNA to serve as the sequencing template. The repertoire was sequenced with immunoSEQ multiplex PCR; TCRdb's copy has only in-frame clones and lacks some. The table records about 130,000 clones, roughly 50% of them present only once. The sequenced sample was CD4+ T cells sorted from blood, obtained at week 0. Receptors were obtained from a human donor with alopecia areata.

The chain employs TRBV7-9 and TRBJ1-2; a weak D match, TRBD1 (5 bases). CDR1 SEHNR and CDR2 FQNEAQ come from the germline V gene (reference sequence). CDR3 length: 15 residues. With 1 base removed from V and 7 bases from J, the gap between germline ends came to 16 bases. CDR3 DNA: TGTGCCAGCAGCTTAGAAGTCGGGGGATTGGGTGGCTACACCTTC. Its translation: CASSLEVGGLGGYTF.

This clone has a handful of counts. J is TRBJ2-1 and V is TRBV29-1; D gene uncertain. Trimming left V 7 bases short and J 0 bases short, with 13 bases between. CDR1 is SQVTM and CDR2 is ANQGSEA in the germline V gene. This CDR3 has 14 amino acids. The CDR3 DNA sequence: TGCAGCGCCGACCCCCACAGCTCCTACAATGAGCAGTTCTTC. Its translation: CSADPHSSYNEQFF.

This chain connects TRBV11-2 to TRBJ2-1; 9 bases agree with TRBD2. Germline trimming cut 6 bases from V and 10 bases from J; bases unmatched to any gene: 13. The CDR3 covers 15 residues. The germline CDR1 and CDR2 sequences are SGHAT and FQNNGV. CDR3 sequence (DNA): TGTGCCAGCAGTCCCTTTAGCGGGGGCTTAATCGAGCAGTTCTTC. This codes for CASSPFSGGLIEQFF.

V and J are TRBV19 and TRBJ1-5, with 10 bases aligning to TRBD1. The CDR3 is 15 amino acids. Unmatched junction bases numbered 5, after V lost 8 bases and J lost 1 base. Per the germline V gene, CDR1 is LNHDA and CDR2 is SQIVND (reference sequence). The CDR3 sequence is CASRDRGFSNQPQHF. DNA of the CDR3: TGTGCCAGTCGGGACAGGGGCTTCAGCAATCAGCCCCAGCATTTT.

As for this clone: One end of the junction fails to match germline, which may point to a read error. The chain employs TRBV29-1 and TRBJ1-1; perhaps TRBD1 as D (6 bases). There are 14 residues in the CDR3. Germline loops: CDR1 SQVTM, CDR2 ANQGSEA. CDR3 coding DNA: TGCAGCGTCTCAACGGGGCAGGGGAACTCTGAAGCTTTCTTT. Translated: CSVSTGQGNSEAFF.

The chain links TRBV15 to TRBJ1-2; D remains unclear. Germline loops: CDR1 LNHNV, CDR2 YYDKDF (reference sequence). This CDR3 region has 13 residues. The V end was cut by 5 bases, the J end by 4 bases, with 11 bases between. In nucleotides, the CDR3 is TGTGCCACCAGCCCACCGGACTCCTATGGCTACACCTTC. Its translation is CATSPPDSYGYTF.

The chain employs TRBV7-2 and TRBJ2-7, with D perhaps being TRBD1 or TRBD2 (5 bases each). This CDR3 is built from 15 residues. Trimming took off 5 bases at V and 0 bases at J, with 14 bases between the two ends. CDR1 and CDR2 from the germline V gene are SGHTA and FQGNSA. The CDR3, as DNA: TGTGCCAGCAGCCCCAACCCAGGGAGCTCCTACGAGCAGTACTTC. Its protein product is CASSPNPGSSYEQYF.

The chain combines TRBV7-2 with TRBJ2-5, with 8 bases aligning to TRBD2. The CDR3 consists of 15 residues. Germline V gene data show CDR1 as SGHTA and CDR2 as FQGNSA. The ends lost 1 base at V and 4 bases at J; junction bases unmatched: 5. CDR3: CASSLVGGGRETQYF. The CDR3 DNA sequence: TGTGCCAGCAGCTTAGTCGGCGGGGGGCGAGAGACCCAGTACTTC.

This clone was detected a few times. The CDR3 here is CASASQGMNTEAFF. CDR3 nucleotides: TGCGCCAGCGCCTCACAGGGGATGAACACTGAAGCTTTCTTT. The rearrangement links TRBV4-1 to TRBJ1-1; the match to TRBD1 covers 7 bases. This CDR3 comprises 14 residues. Germline V lookup: CDR1 MGHRA, CDR2 YSYEKL. Germline trimming cut 8 bases from V and 0 bases from J; bases unmatched to any gene: 6.

V usage is TRBV30 and J usage is TRBJ2-7; 10 bases line up with TRBD1. Germline assignment: CDR1 GTSNPN and CDR2 SVGIG (reference sequence). This CDR3 has 14 amino acids. V gave up 5 bases and J gave up 5 bases; unmatched junction bases: 9. The CDR3 is CAWEAGTGANEQYF. DNA of the CDR3: TGTGCCTGGGAAGCCGGGACAGGGGCAAACGAGCAGTACTTC.

The rearrangement joins TRBV29-1 to TRBJ2-7; D unclear. The CDR3 is 12 residues long. V was clipped by 7 bases and J by 2 bases, with 12 bases between them. From germline, CDR1 is SQVTM and CDR2 ANQGSEA. The CDR3 DNA reads as TGCAGCGCCCGAGGAAAGACCTACGAGCAGTACTTC. Translation: CSARGKTYEQYF.

Remarks on this clone: One end of the junction fails to match germline, which may point to a read error. The chain joins TRBV25-1 to TRBJ2-7; TRBD2 agrees at 7 bases. This CDR3 spans 14 amino acids. Germline assignment: CDR1 MGHDK and CDR2 SYGVNS. This CDR3 reads CASTHSGLTYEQHF. The CDR3, as DNA: TGTGCCAGCACCCATTCGGGACTAACCTACGAGCAGCACTTC.

The chain combines TRBV10-3 with TRBJ2-3; D remains unclear. This CDR3 is 14 amino acids long. V dropped 0 bases and J dropped 4 bases, with 8 bases sitting between them. Germline V gene data show CDR1 as ENHRY and CDR2 as SYGVKD. The CDR3 DNA follows: TGTGCCATCAGTGAGTCCCCGGCTGCAGATACGCAGTATTTT. It yields the protein CAISESPAADTQYF.

Only one count was recorded for this clone. The V gene is TRBV11-1, the J gene TRBJ2-1; TRBD2 matches 11 bases. V dropped 5 bases and J dropped 7; count of bases not matched to a gene: 13. The V gene's germline CDR1 is SGHAT and CDR2 FQDESV (reference sequence). This CDR3 spans 17 amino acids. The CDR3: CASSRGELAGEWNEQFF. CDR3 DNA sequence: TGTGCCAGCAGCCGCGGAGAACTAGCGGGGGAATGGAATGAGCAGTTCTTC.

This clone was picked up a small number of times. The rearrangement links TRBV25-1 to TRBJ2-5; D remains ambiguous. Germline CDR1 MGHDK, CDR2 SYGVNS. This CDR3 is 15 amino acids long. V gave up 2 bases and J gave up 5 bases, with 15 bases separating them. The CDR3 reads CASSEPSSLGETQYF. CDR3 in DNA: TGTGCCAGCAGTGAACCAAGCAGCCTCGGGGAGACCCAGTACTTC.

The table lists this clone with a few counts. The chain recombines TRBV7-9 with TRBJ2-2; D is uncertain. Per the germline V gene, CDR1 is SEHNR and CDR2 is FQNEAQ (reference sequence). V was shortened by 5 bases and J by 4 bases, with 5 bases between the two germline ends. CDR3 length equals 12 residues. In nucleotides, the CDR3 is TGTGCCAGCAGCCGAAGCACCGGGGAGCTGTTTTTT. Translation: CASSRSTGELFF.

The rearrangement joins TRBV5-6 to TRBJ1-4; D possibly corresponds to TRBD1 (5 bases). CDR1 is SGHDT and CDR2 is YYEEEE in the germline V gene. This CDR3 has 15 amino acids. V was clipped by 4 bases and J by 15 bases, with 25 bases between them. CDR3 nucleotides: TGTGCCAGCAGCCCGCCCGGGACGTTCGGAAAAACGGTGTTTTTT. Its translation: CASSPPGTFGKTVFF.

The chain joins TRBV27 to TRBJ1-4; a weak D match, TRBD1 (5 bases). The CDR3 loop spans 13 amino acids. Trimming shortened V by 6 bases and J by 12 bases, and 17 bases separated the two germline ends. CDR1 and CDR2 from the germline V gene are MNHEY and SMNVEV (reference sequence). The CDR3 here is CASRGPGAGELFF. The CDR3 DNA sequence: TGTGCCAGCAGGGGCCCCGGGGCAGGCGAACTGTTTTTT.

Only a few counts were recorded for this clone. CDR3 sequence: CASSRSPQGDYGYTF. The DNA of the CDR3 is TGCGCCAGCAGCCGTTCCCCACAGGGAGACTATGGCTACACCTTC. The chain has TRBV5-1 and TRBJ1-2; D might be TRBD1 (6 bases). The CDR3 has 15 residues. Trimming took off 4 bases at V and 3 bases at J, with 16 bases between the two ends. Germline assignment: CDR1 SGHRS and CDR2 YFSETQ.

The chain carries TRBV6-6 and TRBJ1-4; D gene unclear. Trimming left V 5 bases short and J 8 bases short, with 15 bases between. The CDR3 contains 14 residues. Germline V gives CDR1 MNHNY, CDR2 SVGAGI (reference sequence). The CDR3 bases are TGTGCCAGCAGTCGGGTTAGGGAAAACGAAAAACTGTTTTTT. It codes for CASSRVRENEKLFF.

V is TRBV27 and J is TRBJ1-5, with D maybe TRBD1 (5 bases). This CDR3 comprises 14 residues. V shed 4 bases and J shed 4 bases, with 11 bases lying between them. From germline, CDR1 is MNHEY and CDR2 SMNVEV (reference sequence). The CDR3 DNA sequence: TGTGCCAGCAGTTCGGGACGTTGGAATCAGCCCCAGCATTTT. As protein: CASSSGRWNQPQHF.

J is TRBJ2-3 and V is TRBV28; 7 nucleotides agree with TRBD2. The CDR3 totals 15 residues. With 3 bases clipped from V and 3 bases from J, the junction kept 6 bases outside the gene matches. Germline-derived CDR1 and CDR2 are MDHEN and SYDVKM. The CDR3 region has the DNA TGTGCCAGCAGTTTCCCCCCGGGACTAACAGATACGCAGTATTTT. It is translated as CASSFPPGLTDTQYF.

The rearrangement joins TRBV30 to TRBJ1-5; tentatively, D is TRBD1 (5 bases). Germline CDR1 is GTSNPN and CDR2 is SVGIG (reference sequence). The V gene lost 2 bases and the J gene lost 6 bases, with 11 bases spanning the gap. The CDR3 runs 13 residues. The CDR3 spells CAWSRAGSQPQHF. The CDR3 DNA is TGTGCCTGGAGTAGGGCAGGGAGTCAGCCCCAGCATTTT.

The rearrangement links TRBV20-1 to TRBJ2-5; D unclear. V lost 5 bases and J lost 8, with 12 bases in between. The CDR3 consists of 11 residues. The germline CDR1 and CDR2 sequences are DFQATT and SNEGSKA (reference sequence). CDR3 protein: CSAELGKTQYF. Here the CDR3 DNA reads TGCAGTGCTGAACTGGGGAAAACCCAGTACTTC.

The chain employs TRBV29-1 and TRBJ1-6; D is unclear. Germline lookup yields CDR1 SQVTM and CDR2 ANQGSEA. V lost 5 bases and J 9 bases, leaving 14 bases between the germline ends. This CDR3 is built from 13 residues. The CDR3 DNA sequence: TGCAGCGTTCTCAGTAGTGTGGGTTCACCCCTCCACTTT. Protein product: CSVLSSVGSPLHF.

The V call is TRBV13, the J call TRBJ1-2, with unresolved D. CDR1 PRHDT and CDR2 FYEKMQ come from the germline V gene (reference sequence). Trimming pared 4 bases from V and 3 bases from J, leaving 12 bases between. This CDR3 is 14 amino acids long. CDR3 sequence reads: CASSSGLGDYGYTF. Here the CDR3 DNA reads TGTGCCAGCAGCTCGGGCCTTGGGGACTATGGCTACACCTTC.

V gene TRBV5-6 combines with J gene TRBJ2-5; 8 nucleotides align to TRBD1. This CDR3 has 18 residues. V dropped 0 bases and J dropped 5; count of bases not matched to a gene: 15. From germline, CDR1 is SGHDT and CDR2 YYEEEE. CDR3 sequence reads: CASSLENAGGVRWETQYF. In DNA, the CDR3 is TGTGCCAGCAGCTTGGAGAACGCAGGGGGCGTTCGTTGGGAGACCCAGTACTTC.